This is a list of T cell receptor beta chains from one sample in a study of cytomegalovirus exposure and HLA in healthy donors. This table comes from immunoSEQ multiplex PCR, and its TCRdb copy is limited to in-frame clones, with some not included. The profile shows 150,000 to 200,000 clones, around 84% of them singletons. Material: PBMCs. The receptors shown here come from a woman in her thirties or forties in good health and CMV-seronegative. Both conserved end residues are part of each CDR3. The order of the fields is V gene, D gene, J gene, clone size, CDR3 protein, CDR3 DNA. The D gene is left open where the match is weak. Some rows have no size entry. The others give once, few or many, or a class for an expanded clone.

V: TRBV2; D: NA; J: TRBJ1-1; size: NA; CDR3: CASSDGTDEAFF; DNA: TGTGCCAGCAGTGACGGCACAGATGAAGCTTTCTTT
V: TRBV5-1; D: TRBD2; J: TRBJ2-3; size: NA; CDR3: CASSLGLAGGTDTQYF; DNA: TGCGCCAGCAGCTTGGGTCTAGCGGGGGGCACAGATACGCAGTATTTT
V: TRBV28; D: NA; J: TRBJ1-5; size: NA; CDR3: CASTNSGQKALPQHF; DNA: TGTGCCAGCACAAACTCCGGACAGAAGGCCCTGCCCCAGCATTTT
V: TRBV28; D: NA; J: TRBJ1-6; size: NA; CDR3: CASSLSRENSPLHF; DNA: TGTGCCAGCAGTTTGTCCAGGGAAAATTCACCCCTCCACTTT
V: TRBV5-1; D: TRBD2; J: TRBJ2-1; size: NA; CDR3: CASSLLAGAYNEQFF; DNA: TGCGCCAGCAGTTTATTAGCGGGGGCTTACAATGAGCAGTTCTTC
V: TRBV7-2; D: NA; J: TRBJ2-5; size: few; CDR3: CASSLFNLRQETQYF; DNA: TGTGCCAGCAGCTTATTTAATCTGCGCCAAGAGACCCAGTACTTC
V: TRBV2; D: TRBD1; J: TRBJ1-1; size: NA; CDR3: CASSYRGPTTEAFF; DNA: TGTGCCAGCAGCTACAGGGGGCCCACCACTGAAGCTTTCTTT
V: TRBV6-1; D: TRBD1; J: TRBJ2-7; size: NA; CDR3: CASSGRTGAGDEQYF; DNA: TGTGCCAGCAGTGGACGGACAGGGGCGGGAGACGAGCAGTACTTC
V: TRBV6-6; D: NA; J: TRBJ1-3; size: NA; CDR3: CASRNPGLDSGNTIYF; DNA: TGTGCCAGCAGAAACCCGGGACTGGACTCTGGAAACACCATATATTTT
V: TRBV9; D: TRBD2; J: TRBJ2-7; size: NA; CDR3: CASSVGSGTSGGRSYEQYF; DNA: TGTGCCAGCAGCGTTGGTAGCGGGACTAGCGGGGGCCGCTCCTACGAGCAGTACTTC
V: TRBV18; D: NA; J: TRBJ2-3; size: NA; CDR3: CASSPPSESTDTQYF; DNA: TGTGCCAGCTCACCACCTTCAGAAAGCACAGATACGCAGTATTTT
V: TRBV29-1; D: NA; J: TRBJ1-5; size: NA; CDR3: CSVSIENQPQHF; DNA: TGCAGCGTTTCCATTGAGAATCAGCCCCAGCATTTT
V: TRBV5-3; D: NA; J: TRBJ2-7; size: NA; CDR3: CARSFHRGHLYEQYF; DNA: TGTGCCAGAAGCTTCCATCGGGGACACCTCTACGAGCAGTACTTC
V: TRBV5-1; D: NA; J: TRBJ2-1; size: NA; CDR3: CASSLEEGASYNEQFF; DNA: TGCGCCAGCAGCTTGGAGGAGGGGGCATCCTACAATGAGCAGTTCTTC
V: TRBV4-2; D: TRBD2; J: TRBJ2-3; size: NA; CDR3: CASSQEGSGGADTQYF; DNA: TGTGCCAGCAGCCAAGAAGGGAGCGGGGGGGCAGATACGCAGTATTTT
V: TRBV6-5; D: NA; J: TRBJ1-1; size: NA; CDR3: CASSERTMRAFF; DNA: TGTGCCAGCAGTGAAAGAACGATGCGCGCTTTCTTT
V: TRBV9; D: TRBD2; J: TRBJ2-2; size: few; CDR3: CASSLRDFGAGGPVNTGELFF; DNA: TGTGCCAGCAGCTTAAGGGACTTCGGGGCGGGGGGGCCGGTGAACACCGGGGAGCTGTTTTTT
V: TRBV10-2; D: NA; J: TRBJ2-1; size: once; CDR3: CASRIIDRFDNEQFF; DNA: TGCGCCAGCCGGATTATAGACAGGTTTGACAATGAGCAGTTCTTC
V: TRBV5-4; D: TRBD1; J: TRBJ1-2; size: NA; CDR3: CASSSSRDRVGYTF; DNA: TGTGCCAGCAGCTCGTCCCGGGACAGGGTTGGCTACACCTTC
V: TRBV19; D: NA; J: TRBJ2-2; size: NA; CDR3: CASGGERQNKNTGELFF; DNA: TGTGCCAGTGGAGGGGAAAGACAGAATAAGAACACCGGGGAGCTGTTTTTT
V: TRBV28; D: TRBD1; J: TRBJ2-7; size: few; CDR3: CASSFPGGDRGYEQYF; DNA: TGTGCCAGCAGTTTCCCAGGGGGGGACAGGGGATACGAGCAGTACTTC
V: TRBV12-5; D: TRBD1; J: TRBJ1-1; size: NA; CDR3: CASGRQGDTEAFF; DNA: TGTGCTAGTGGACGACAGGGTGACACTGAAGCTTTCTTT
V: TRBV19; D: NA; J: TRBJ1-4; size: few; CDR3: CASSAQEKLFF; DNA: TGTGCCAGTAGTGCACAAGAAAAACTGTTTTTT
V: TRBV27; D: NA; J: TRBJ1-6; size: NA; CDR3: CASIAKPGHLNSPLHF; DNA: TGTGCCAGCATTGCAAAACCGGGACATCTTAATTCACCCCTCCACTTT
V: TRBV28; D: NA; J: TRBJ1-5; size: NA; CDR3: CASSLVRGRGGNQPQHF; DNA: TGTGCCAGCAGTTTGGTAAGGGGAAGGGGTGGCAATCAGCCCCAGCATTTT
V: TRBV5-1; D: TRBD1; J: TRBJ2-2; size: NA; CDR3: CASRGTGRGELFF; DNA: TGCGCCAGCAGGGGGACAGGGCGCGGGGAGCTGTTTTTT
V: TRBV10-1; D: TRBD1; J: TRBJ2-1; size: NA; CDR3: CASRDRGRNEQFF; DNA: TGCGCCAGCAGAGACAGGGGGAGAAATGAGCAGTTCTTC
V: TRBV6-5; D: NA; J: TRBJ2-5; size: NA; CDR3: CASSYGLAETQYF; DNA: TGTGCCAGCAGTTACGGGCTAGCGGAGACCCAGTACTTC
V: TRBV6-1; D: TRBD1; J: TRBJ2-7; size: NA; CDR3: CASSEEGTGGREQYF; DNA: TGTGCCAGCAGTGAAGAGGGGACAGGGGGGCGGGAGCAGTACTTC
V: TRBV11-2; D: NA; J: TRBJ2-7; size: NA; CDR3: CASSLIVVEQYF; DNA: TGTGCCAGCAGCCTCATAGTTGTCGAGCAGTACTTC
V: TRBV28; D: TRBD2; J: TRBJ2-6; size: NA; CDR3: CASSSRRGGASGANVLTF; DNA: TGTGCCAGCAGTTCCAGACGGGGGGGGGCCTCTGGGGCCAACGTCCTGACTTTC
V: TRBV5-8; D: TRBD1; J: TRBJ1-4; size: NA; CDR3: CASSSRDRDEKLFF; DNA: TGTGCCAGCAGCTCAAGGGACAGGGACGAAAAACTGTTTTTT
V: TRBV6-5; D: TRBD1; J: TRBJ1-3; size: NA; CDR3: CASSYSDRGTGNTIYF; DNA: TGTGCCAGCAGTTATTCGGACAGGGGGACTGGAAACACCATATATTTT
V: TRBV7-2; D: NA; J: TRBJ1-2; size: once; CDR3: CASSLDSRTRGYGYTF; DNA: TGTGCCAGCAGCTTAGACTCCCGCACTCGGGGCTATGGCTACACCTTC
V: TRBV23-1; D: NA; J: TRBJ2-2; size: NA; CDR3: CASSQSPRNTGELFF; DNA: TGCGCCAGCAGTCAATCGCCCAGGAACACCGGGGAGCTGTTTTTT
V: TRBV10-2; D: TRBD1; J: TRBJ1-2; size: once; CDR3: CASSDWEGGDYGYTF; DNA: TGCGCCAGCAGTGATTGGGAAGGGGGCGACTATGGCTACACCTTC
V: TRBV7-3; D: NA; J: TRBJ2-2; size: NA; CDR3: CASSQDSNTGELFF; DNA: TGTGCCAGCAGCCAGGACAGTAACACCGGGGAGCTGTTTTTT
V: TRBV6-4; D: NA; J: TRBJ1-5; size: NA; CDR3: CASWQHSNQPQHF; DNA: TGTGCCAGCTGGCAACATAGCAATCAGCCCCAGCATTTT
V: TRBV5-1; D: TRBD1; J: TRBJ1-5; size: NA; CDR3: CASSPGQGGLPQHF; DNA: TGCGCCAGCAGCCCCGGACAGGGCGGGCTGCCCCAGCATTTT
V: TRBV6-6; D: NA; J: TRBJ1-2; size: NA; CDR3: CASRKTGGLSSF; DNA: TGTGCCAGCAGGAAGACGGGGGGGTTGTCCTCCTTC
V: TRBV6-5; D: NA; J: TRBJ1-5; size: once; CDR3: CASSPRGHPNQPQHF; DNA: TGTGCCAGCAGCCCCAGGGGACACCCCAATCAGCCCCAGCATTTT
V: TRBV19; D: TRBD1; J: TRBJ2-5; size: NA; CDR3: CASSSGTGGKETQYF; DNA: TGTGCCAGTAGCTCCGGGACAGGGGGAAAAGAGACCCAGTACTTC
V: TRBV5-1; D: NA; J: TRBJ2-7; size: few; CDR3: CASSSQGGYLYEQYF; DNA: TGCGCCAGCAGCTCCCAAGGAGGGTACCTCTACGAGCAGTACTTC
V: TRBV28; D: NA; J: TRBJ1-3; size: once; CDR3: CASSDPGRGNTIYF; DNA: TGTGCCAGCAGCGACCCAGGCCGGGGAAACACCATATATTTT
V: TRBV7-6; D: NA; J: TRBJ2-7; size: NA; CDR3: CASSLRGRDEQYF; DNA: TGTGCCAGCAGCCTCAGGGGTAGGGACGAGCAGTACTTC
V: TRBV9; D: TRBD2; J: TRBJ2-5; size: NA; CDR3: CASSPRTSGVETQYF; DNA: TGTGCCAGCAGCCCCCGGACTAGCGGGGTGGAGACCCAGTACTTC
V: TRBV19; D: NA; J: TRBJ2-7; size: NA; CDR3: CASSETGTASYEQYF; DNA: TGTGCCAGTAGTGAGACCGGGACTGCATCCTACGAGCAGTACTTC
V: TRBV10-3; D: TRBD1; J: TRBJ2-7; size: NA; CDR3: CAISDPGQGRSYEQYF; DNA: TGTGCCATCAGTGACCCAGGACAGGGTCGGTCCTACGAGCAGTACTTC
V: TRBV12-5; D: NA; J: TRBJ1-2; size: NA; CDR3: CASGLVPGSNYGYTF; DNA: TGTGCTAGTGGTTTGGTACCGGGTTCTAACTATGGCTACACCTTC
V: TRBV2; D: NA; J: TRBJ1-2; size: NA; CDR3: CASSRQAHGYTF; DNA: TGTGCCAGCAGCAGACAGGCCCATGGCTACACCTTC
V: TRBV9; D: NA; J: TRBJ1-2; size: once; CDR3: CASSVGGGNYGYTF; DNA: TGTGCCAGCAGCGTAGGAGGCGGAAACTATGGCTACACCTTC
V: TRBV5-1; D: NA; J: TRBJ1-1; size: once; CDR3: CASSLGQMNTEAFF; DNA: TGCGCCAGCAGCTTGGGACAGATGAACACTGAAGCTTTCTTT
V: TRBV19; D: NA; J: TRBJ1-5; size: NA; CDR3: CASGNGLGGILDNQPQHF; DNA: TGTGCCAGTGGAAACGGCTTGGGGGGAATTTTAGACAATCAGCCCCAGCATTTT
V: TRBV10-2; D: NA; J: TRBJ2-2; size: NA; CDR3: CASTLDKNTGELFF; DNA: TGCGCCAGCACCCTGGACAAGAACACCGGGGAGCTGTTTTTT
V: TRBV7-8; D: TRBD2; J: TRBJ2-3; size: few; CDR3: CASRQLGEGPDTQYF; DNA: TGTGCCAGCAGGCAACTGGGGGAGGGACCTGATACGCAGTATTTT
V: TRBV7-6; D: NA; J: TRBJ2-7; size: once; CDR3: CASSTASAFSYEQYF; DNA: TGTGCCAGCAGCACAGCTAGCGCGTTCTCCTACGAGCAGTACTTC
V: TRBV5-4; D: NA; J: TRBJ2-1; size: NA; CDR3: CASSSSSDISYNEQFF; DNA: TGTGCCAGCAGCTCTAGCTCGGATATCTCCTACAATGAGCAGTTCTTC